The clone carrying this T cell receptor (beta chain) was observed at least ten times. Its antigen is undetermined. The sample is drawn from a study of T cells in Graves' hyperthyroidism and ophthalmopathy. Study-wide results and limits: The majority of expanded thyroid clonotypes above 0.001 also appeared in blood.

Clinical symptoms, serum thyroxine, TRAb, thyroid ultrasound and orbital computed tomography informed diagnoses. Fresh 10 ml peripheral blood yielded PBMCs. Germline values: CDR1 SGHVS, CDR2 FQNEAQ. The ends lost 5 bases at V and 2 bases at J; junction bases unmatched: 6. This CDR3 spans 15 amino acids. The TCR beta CDR3 regions underwent amplification using RNA transcripts as the source. First-round RT-PCR with HTBI primers amplified the TCR CDR3 region. TCRdb independently ran MiXCR on the multiplex PCR reads; one entry per CDR3 protein. The sample has about 720,000 distinct CDR3 sequences; roughly 20% are singletons.

V and J are TRBV7-8 and TRBJ2-3; TRBD1 agrees at 8 bases. Material for sequencing was blood. This sequence originates from a woman aged 50 to 65 with Graves' hyperthyroidism that later progressed to Graves' ophthalmopathy. As DNA, the CDR3 is TGTGCCAGCAGCCTAGGGACAGGAGACACAGATACGCAGTATTTT. Translating gives CASSLGTGDTDTQYF.